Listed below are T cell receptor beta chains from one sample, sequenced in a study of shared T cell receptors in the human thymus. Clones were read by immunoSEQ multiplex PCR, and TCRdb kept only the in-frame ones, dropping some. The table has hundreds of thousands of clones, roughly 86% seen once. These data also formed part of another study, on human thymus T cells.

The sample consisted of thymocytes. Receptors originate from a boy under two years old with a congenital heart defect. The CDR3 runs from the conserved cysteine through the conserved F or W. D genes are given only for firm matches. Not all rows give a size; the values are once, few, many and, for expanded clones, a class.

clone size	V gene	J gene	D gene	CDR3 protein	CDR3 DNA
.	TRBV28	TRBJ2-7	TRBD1	CASSPDRDRGYEQYF	TGTGCCAGCAGTCCGGACCGGGACAGGGGCTACGAGCAGTACTTC
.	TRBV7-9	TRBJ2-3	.	CASRRDRDHSTDTQYF	TGTGCCAGCAGACGTGACAGAGACCATAGCACAGATACGCAGTATTTT
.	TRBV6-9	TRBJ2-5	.	CASSYGILGLETQYF	TGTGCCAGCAGTTATGGGATCTTGGGGCTAGAGACCCAGTACTTC
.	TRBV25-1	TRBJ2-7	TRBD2	CASSEIVSGAYEQYF	TGTGCCAGCAGTGAAATCGTTAGCGGGGCCTACGAGCAGTACTTC
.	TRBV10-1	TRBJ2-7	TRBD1	CASSEATGGFHEQYF	TGCGCCAGCAGTGAGGCCACAGGGGGCTTCCACGAGCAGTACTTC
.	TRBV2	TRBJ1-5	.	CASSEPGSGVNQPHHF	TGTGCCAGCAGTGAACCTGGGTCAGGGGTTAATCAGCCCCATCATTTT
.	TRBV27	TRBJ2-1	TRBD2	CASSLGTSLPYNEQFF	TGTGCCAGCAGTTTAGGGACTAGCCTACCCTACAATGAGCAGTTCTTC
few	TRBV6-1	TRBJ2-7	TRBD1	CASSEQGQESYEQYF	TGTGCCAGCAGTGAACAGGGACAGGAATCCTACGAGCAGTACTTC
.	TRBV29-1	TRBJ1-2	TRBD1	CSDLGQGDYGYTF	TGCAGCGACCTGGGACAGGGAGACTATGGCTACACCTTC
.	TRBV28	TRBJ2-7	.	CASSQDRDKQVHEQYF	TGTGCCAGCAGCCAGGATCGGGACAAGCAAGTACACGAGCAGTACTTC